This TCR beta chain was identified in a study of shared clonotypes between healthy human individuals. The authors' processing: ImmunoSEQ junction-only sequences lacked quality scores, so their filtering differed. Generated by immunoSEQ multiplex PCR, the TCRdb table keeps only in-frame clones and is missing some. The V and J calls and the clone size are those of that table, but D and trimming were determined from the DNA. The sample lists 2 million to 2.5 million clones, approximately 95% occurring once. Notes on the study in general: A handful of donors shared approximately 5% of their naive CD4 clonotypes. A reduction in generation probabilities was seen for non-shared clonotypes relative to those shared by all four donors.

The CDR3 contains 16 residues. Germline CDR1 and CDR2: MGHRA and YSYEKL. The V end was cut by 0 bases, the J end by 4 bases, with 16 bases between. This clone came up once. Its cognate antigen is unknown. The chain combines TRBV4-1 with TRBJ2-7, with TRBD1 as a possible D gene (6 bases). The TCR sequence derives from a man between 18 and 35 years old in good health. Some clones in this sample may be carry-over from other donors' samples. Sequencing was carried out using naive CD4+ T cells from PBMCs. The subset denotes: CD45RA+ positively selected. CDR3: CASSQDQRGWVYEQYF. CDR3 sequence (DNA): TGCGCCAGCAGCCAAGATCAGAGGGGGTGGGTTTACGAGCAGTACTTC.